This T cell receptor (beta chain) came from a study of tumor-infiltrating lymphocytes in glioblastoma multiforme. Concerning this clonotype: The conserved phenylalanine or tryptophan normally closing the CDR3 is absent here, so this likely arose from a read error.

Multiple V-beta primers and a C-beta primer amplified TCRB from RNA. Each CDR3 protein is one row after TCRdb ran MiXCR on the multiplex PCR reads. The sample lists 13,000 to 15,000 distinct CDR3 sequences; 55% to 85% were seen once. The CDR3 consists of 13 residues. V lost 2 bases and J lost 5, with 12 bases in between. CDR1 and CDR2 (germline): SQVTM, ANQGSEA. The chain carries TRBV29-1 and TRBJ1-1, with D unclear. The sequenced sample was brain tumor tissue. The TCR was taken from a male donor with glioblastoma. CDR3 region: CSVEHSSKTEAFS. The CDR3 DNA is TGCAGCGTTGAACATTCCAGCAAAACTGAAGCTTTCTCG.